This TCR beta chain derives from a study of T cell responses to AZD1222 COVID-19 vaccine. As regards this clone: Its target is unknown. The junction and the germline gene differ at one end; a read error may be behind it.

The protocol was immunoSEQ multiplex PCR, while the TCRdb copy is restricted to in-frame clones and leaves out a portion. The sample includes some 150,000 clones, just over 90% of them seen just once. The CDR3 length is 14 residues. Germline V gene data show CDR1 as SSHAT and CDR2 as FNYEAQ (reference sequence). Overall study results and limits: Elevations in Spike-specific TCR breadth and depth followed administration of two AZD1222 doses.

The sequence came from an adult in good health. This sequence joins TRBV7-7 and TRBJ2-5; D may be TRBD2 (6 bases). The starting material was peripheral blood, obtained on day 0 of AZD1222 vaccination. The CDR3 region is CASSFRGGGETQYF. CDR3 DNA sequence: TGTGCTAGCAGCTTCCGGGGAGGAGGGGAGACCCAGTACTTC.